This T cell receptor beta chain is drawn from a study of T-cell memory formation after mild COVID-19. Per germline, CDR1 SEHNR and CDR2 FQNEAQ (reference sequence). This CDR3 comprises 15 residues. Germline trimming cut 5 bases from V and 5 bases from J; bases unmatched to any gene: 8. As concerns this clonotype: What it recognizes is unknown.

The study, taken as a whole, reports: The pre-infection memory compartment contained some responding clones, suggesting cross-reactive memory joined.

Researchers used 5'RACE with constant-segment primers to make TCR alpha and TCR beta cDNA libraries that carry sample barcodes and UMIs. TCRdb ran MiXCR on the 5' RACE reads and lists one entry per CDR3 protein. Of about 190,000 distinct CDR3 sequences in the sample, around 20% were seen once. Sequenced input: PBMCs or a T cell subset sorted from them (not recorded which). The sequence came from an adult woman who had mild COVID-19 (a few samples of this study predate the infection). Cell type and time point are not known. The chain recombines TRBV7-9 with TRBJ2-3; 9 bases agree with TRBD2. The CDR3 reads CASSPRTSAGDTQYF. CDR3 bases: TGTGCCAGCAGCCCCCGGACTAGCGCTGGAGATACGCAGTATTTT.